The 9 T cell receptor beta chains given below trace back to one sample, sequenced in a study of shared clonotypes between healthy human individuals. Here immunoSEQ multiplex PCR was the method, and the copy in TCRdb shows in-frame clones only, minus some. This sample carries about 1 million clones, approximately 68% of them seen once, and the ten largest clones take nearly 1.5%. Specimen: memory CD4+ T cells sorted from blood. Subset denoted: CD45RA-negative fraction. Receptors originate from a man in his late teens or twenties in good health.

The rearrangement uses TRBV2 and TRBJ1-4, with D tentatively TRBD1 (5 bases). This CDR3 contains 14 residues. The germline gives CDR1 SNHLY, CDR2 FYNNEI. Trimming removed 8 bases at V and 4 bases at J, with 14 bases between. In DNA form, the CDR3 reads TGTGCCAGCTCGAGGGGCCCAAATAATGAAAAACTGTTTTTT. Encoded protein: CASSRGPNNEKLFF.

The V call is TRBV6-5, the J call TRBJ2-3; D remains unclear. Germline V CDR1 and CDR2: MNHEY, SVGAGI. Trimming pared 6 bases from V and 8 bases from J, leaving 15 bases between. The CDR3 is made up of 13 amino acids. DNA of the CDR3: TGTGCCAGCAGCCTGGGCCCAGCTGGTACGCAGTATTTT. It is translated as CASSLGPAGTQYF.

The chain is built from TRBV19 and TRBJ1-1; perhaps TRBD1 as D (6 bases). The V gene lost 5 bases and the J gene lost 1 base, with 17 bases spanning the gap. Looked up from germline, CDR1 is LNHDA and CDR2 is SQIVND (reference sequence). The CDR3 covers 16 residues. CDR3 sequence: CASSRPRDTQNTEAFF. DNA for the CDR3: TGTGCCAGTAGTCGACCCCGGGACACCCAGAACACTGAAGCTTTCTTT.

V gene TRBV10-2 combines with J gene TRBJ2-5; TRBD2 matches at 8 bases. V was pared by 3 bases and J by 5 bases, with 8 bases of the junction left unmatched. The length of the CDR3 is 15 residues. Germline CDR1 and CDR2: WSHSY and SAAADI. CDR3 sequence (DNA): TGCGCCAGCAGTGAATACGGGAGGGCCGGGGAGACCCAGTACTTC. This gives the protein CASSEYGRAGETQYF.

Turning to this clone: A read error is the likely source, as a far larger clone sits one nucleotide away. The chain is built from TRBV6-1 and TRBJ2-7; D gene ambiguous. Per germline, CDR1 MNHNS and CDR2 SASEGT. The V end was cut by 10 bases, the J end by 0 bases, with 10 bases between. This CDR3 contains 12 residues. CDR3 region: CAINGDSYEQYF. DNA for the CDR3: TGTGCCATCAATGGAGACTCCTACGAGCAGTACTTC.

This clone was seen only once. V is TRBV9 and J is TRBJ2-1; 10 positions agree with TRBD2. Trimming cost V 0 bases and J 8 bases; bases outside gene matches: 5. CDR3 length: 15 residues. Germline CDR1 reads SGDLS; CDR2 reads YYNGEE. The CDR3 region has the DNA TGTGCCAGCAGCGTAGCTAGCGGGAGAGTATATGAGCAGTTCTTC. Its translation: CASSVASGRVYEQFF. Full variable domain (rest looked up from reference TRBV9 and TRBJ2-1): DSGVTQTPKHLITATGQRVTLRCSPRSGDLSVYWYQQSLDQGLQFLIQYYNGEERAKGNILERFSAQQFPDLHSELNLSSLELGDSALYFCASSVASGRVYEQFFGPGTRLTVL.

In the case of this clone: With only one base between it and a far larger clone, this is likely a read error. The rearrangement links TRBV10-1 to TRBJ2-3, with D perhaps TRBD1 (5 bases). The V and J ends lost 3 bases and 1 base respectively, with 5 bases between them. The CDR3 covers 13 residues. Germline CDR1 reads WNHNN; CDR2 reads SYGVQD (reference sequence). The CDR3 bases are TGCGCCAGCAGTGAACAGGGCACAGATACGCAGTATTTT. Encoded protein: CASSEQGTDTQYF.

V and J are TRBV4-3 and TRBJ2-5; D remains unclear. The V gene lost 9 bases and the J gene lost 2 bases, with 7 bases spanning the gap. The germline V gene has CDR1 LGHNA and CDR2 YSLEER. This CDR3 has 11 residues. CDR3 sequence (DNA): TGCGCCAGTGAGAATCAAGAGACCCAGTACTTC. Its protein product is CASENQETQYF.

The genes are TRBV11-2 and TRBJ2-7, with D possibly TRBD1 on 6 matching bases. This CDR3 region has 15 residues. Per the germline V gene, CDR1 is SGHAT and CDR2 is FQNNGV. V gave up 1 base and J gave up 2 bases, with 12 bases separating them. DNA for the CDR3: TGTGCCAGCAGCTTAGTTGGCAGGGGACCCTACGAGCAGTACTTC. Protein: CASSLVGRGPYEQYF.